The rows below give T cell receptor beta chains drawn from one sample of a study of regulatory T cells in long-lasting Graves disease. TCRdb used MiXCR to reprocess the multiplex PCR reads, holding one entry per CDR3 protein. The top ten clones hold 45% to 70% of a sample with about 300,000 distinct CDR3 sequences, 20% to 25% of them seen once. The starting material was peripheral blood mononuclear cells (PBMCs), obtained when the disease was refractory, from a patient treated with antithyroid drugs. The origin of the receptors is a female donor with Graves disease. Both conserved end residues are trimmed from each CDR3.

J: TRBJ2-5
V: TRBV5-6
length: 14
CDR3: ASALGPQVHQETQY

J: TRBJ2-5
V: TRBV19
length: 14
CDR3: ASSDPSGNAVETQY

J: TRBJ2-2
V: TRBV3-1
length: 15
CDR3: ASSRERWGSNTGELF

J: TRBJ2-5
V: TRBV7-9
length: 13
CDR3: ASSPQDRAQETQY

J: TRBJ2-1
V: TRBV7-3
length: 14
CDR3: ASSLMGTDSYNEQF

J: TRBJ2-5
V: TRBV6-2/TRBV6-3
length: 13
CDR3: ASSRPTRAKETQY

J: TRBJ1-5
V: TRBV28
length: 14
CDR3: ASSLGTKYSNQPQH

J: TRBJ1-3
V: TRBV7-2
length: 14
CDR3: VSSQYAGETGNTIY

J: TRBJ1-5
V: TRBV6-1
length: 11
CDR3: ASRGASNQPQH

J: TRBJ2-5
V: TRBV15
length: 16
CDR3: ATSRARRTSGRGETQY

J: TRBJ2-1
V: TRBV2
length: 13
CDR3: ASSEVGRSYNEQF

J: TRBJ2-1
V: TRBV10-3
length: 14
CDR3: AISETSGRSYNEQF

J: TRBJ1-4
V: TRBV4-3
length: 13
CDR3: ASSQDGARNEKLF

J: TRBJ1-5
V: TRBV6-1
length: 13
CDR3: ASSRDGYSNQPQH

J: TRBJ1-6
V: TRBV7-2
length: 10
CDR3: ASSLSGSPLH

J: TRBJ2-5
V: TRBV29-1
length: 9
CDR3: SVGGDETQY

J: TRBJ2-7
V: TRBV20-1
length: 12
CDR3: SATSSSGSYEQY

J: TRBJ2-7
V: TRBV3-1
length: 13
CDR3: ASSLSRDYNYEQY

J: TRBJ1-5
V: TRBV27
length: 10
CDR3: ASSFRNQPQH

J: TRBJ2-7
V: TRBV27
length: 13
CDR3: ASRPLVPYPTEQY

J: TRBJ2-3
V: TRBV20-1
length: 13
CDR3: SASPGGEGTDTQY

J: TRBJ1-5
V: TRBV5-5
length: 13
CDR3: ASSYWTGVNQPQH

J: TRBJ1-3
V: TRBV13
length: 11
CDR3: ASSRYSGNTIY

J: TRBJ2-2
V: TRBV12-3/TRBV12-4
length: 13
CDR3: SSSRLAQSTGELF

J: TRBJ2-2
V: TRBV28
length: 13
CDR3: ASSLRGLRTGELF

J: TRBJ2-7
V: TRBV7-2
length: 13
CDR3: ASSFSRGLSYEQY

J: TRBJ1-6
V: TRBV30
length: 15
CDR3: AWSPISGLSYNSPLH

J: TRBJ1-1
V: TRBV27
length: 11
CDR3: ASAGLFLSEAF

J: TRBJ2-7
V: TRBV7-3
length: 11
CDR3: ASSLGGEYEQY

J: TRBJ1-1
V: TRBV15
length: 11
CDR3: ATSRGGGVEAF

J: TRBJ1-1
V: TRBV6-5
length: 11
CDR3: ASSYTKDTEAF

J: TRBJ1-2
V: TRBV7-2
length: 12
CDR3: ASSLGQGARGYT